This TCR beta chain was retrieved from a study of immune characterization of retroperitoneal liposarcoma. Each CDR3 protein is one row after TCRdb ran MiXCR on the PCR reads. Of more than 6,000 distinct CDR3 sequences listed, approximately 30% are singletons. This clonotype is judged medium-sized. Germline V gene sequence: CDR1 MNHNS, CDR2 SASEGT. V gave up 7 bases and J gave up 6 bases; unmatched junction bases: 11. The CDR3 covers 15 residues. The origin of this receptor is a male donor with retroperitoneal liposarcoma. What was sequenced was blood. The rearrangement joins TRBV6-1 to TRBJ2-2; TRBD2 matches at 7 bases. The CDR3 bases are TGTGCCAGCATGGGCCTAGCGGTTATATCCGGGGAGCTGTTTTTT. This sequence encodes CASMGLAVISGELFF.